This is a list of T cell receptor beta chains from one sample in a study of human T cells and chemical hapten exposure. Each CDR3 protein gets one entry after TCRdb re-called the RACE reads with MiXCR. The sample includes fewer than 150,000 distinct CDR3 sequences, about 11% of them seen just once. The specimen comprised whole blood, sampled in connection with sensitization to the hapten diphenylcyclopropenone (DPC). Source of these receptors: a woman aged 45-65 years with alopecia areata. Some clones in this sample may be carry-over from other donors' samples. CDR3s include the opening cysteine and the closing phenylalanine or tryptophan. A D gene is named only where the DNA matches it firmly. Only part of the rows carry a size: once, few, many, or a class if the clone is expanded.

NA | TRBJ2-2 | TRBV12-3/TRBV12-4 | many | CASSLRRQTTGELFF | TGTGCCAGCAGTTTACGAAGGCAGACCACCGGGGAGCTGTTTTTT
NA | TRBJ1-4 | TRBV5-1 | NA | CASSLGRRGNEKLFF | TGCGCCAGCAGCTTGGGACGGAGAGGGAATGAAAAACTGTTTTTT
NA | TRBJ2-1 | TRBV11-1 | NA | CASSFERQSYNEQFF | TGTGCCAGCAGCTTTGAGAGACAGTCCTACAATGAGCAGTTCTTC
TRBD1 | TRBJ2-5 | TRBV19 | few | CASQDRDQETQYF | TGTGCCAGTCAGGACAGGGACCAAGAGACCCAGTACTTC
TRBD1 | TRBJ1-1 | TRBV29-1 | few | CSTSGTGLNTEAFF | TGCAGCACATCCGGGACAGGGCTGAACACTGAAGCTTTCTTT
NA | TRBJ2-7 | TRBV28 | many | CASPPSGLTTYEQYF | TGTGCCAGCCCTCCCTCCGGGCTAACCACCTACGAGCAGTACTTC
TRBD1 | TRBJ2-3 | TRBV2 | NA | CASGGQGTTDTQYF | TGTGCCAGCGGAGGACAGGGTACCACAGATACGCAGTATTTT
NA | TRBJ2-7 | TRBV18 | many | CASSPRPGETYEQYF | TGTGCCAGCTCACCACGGCCAGGGGAAACCTACGAGCAGTACTTC
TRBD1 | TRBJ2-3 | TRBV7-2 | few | CASSLVQGTDTQYF | TGTGCCAGCAGCTTAGTACAGGGGACGGATACGCAGTATTTT
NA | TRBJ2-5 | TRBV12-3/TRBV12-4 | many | CASSLARTNEETQYF | TGTGCCAGCAGTCTTGCCCGGACTAATGAAGAGACCCAGTACTTC
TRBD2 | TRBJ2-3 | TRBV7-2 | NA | CASSSGLAGLLDTQYF | TGTGCCAGCAGCTCTGGACTAGCGGGATTACTCGATACGCAGTATTTT
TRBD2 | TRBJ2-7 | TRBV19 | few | CASSKGLAAYEQYF | TGTGCCAGTAGTAAAGGACTAGCGGCCTACGAGCAGTACTTC
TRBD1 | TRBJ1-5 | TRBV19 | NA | CASSITPTGYSNQPQHF | TGTGCCAGTAGTATAACCCCGACAGGGTATAGCAATCAGCCCCAGCATTTT
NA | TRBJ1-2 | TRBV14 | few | CASSPDTNYGYTF | TGTGCCAGCAGTCCGGACACAAACTATGGCTACACCTTC
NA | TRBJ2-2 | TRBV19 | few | CASTRRASLTGELFF | TGTGCCAGTACCCGGAGGGCTAGCTTGACCGGGGAGCTGTTTTTT
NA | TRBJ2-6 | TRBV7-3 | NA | CASSLNYRPSGANVLTF | TGTGCCAGCAGCTTAAATTACAGACCCTCTGGGGCCAACGTCCTGACTTTC
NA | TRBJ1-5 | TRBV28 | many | CASSSTPGWNQPQHF | TGTGCCAGCAGTTCGACCCCAGGGTGGAATCAGCCCCAGCATTTT
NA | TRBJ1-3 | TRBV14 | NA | CASSHLSGNTIYF | TGTGCCAGCAGCCATCTCTCTGGAAACACCATATATTTT
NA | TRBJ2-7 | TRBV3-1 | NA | CASSPSLYPSYEQYF | TGTGCCAGCAGCCCCTCCCTCTACCCATCCTACGAGCAGTACTTC
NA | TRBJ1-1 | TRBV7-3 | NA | CASSLSRQSTEAFF | TGTGCCAGCAGCTTAAGTAGACAGAGCACTGAAGCTTTCTTT
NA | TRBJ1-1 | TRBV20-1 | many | CSAYTVEAFF | TGCAGTGCTTATACAGTTGAAGCTTTCTTT
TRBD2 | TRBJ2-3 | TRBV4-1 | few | CASSQVTSGAGSTDTQYF | TGCGCCAGCAGCCAAGTAACTAGCGGAGCGGGGAGCACAGATACGCAGTATTTT
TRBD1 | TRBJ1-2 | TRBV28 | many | CASRGGTGRTGYTF | TGTGCCAGCAGGGGCGGGACAGGGAGGACCGGCTACACCTTC
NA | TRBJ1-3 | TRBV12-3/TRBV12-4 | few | CASSFDGVDTIYF | TGTGCCAGCAGTTTCGACGGGGTTGACACCATATATTTT
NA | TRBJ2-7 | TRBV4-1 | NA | CASSQKAPGGEQYF | TGCGCCAGCAGCCAAAAAGCGCCAGGGGGGGAGCAGTACTTC
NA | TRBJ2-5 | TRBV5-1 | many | CASSHDMGETQYF | TGCGCCAGCAGTCACGACATGGGAGAGACCCAGTACTTC
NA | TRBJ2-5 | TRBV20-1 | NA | CSARVGFGDRETQYF | TGCAGTGCTAGAGTGGGTTTTGGAGACCGGGAGACCCAGTACTTC
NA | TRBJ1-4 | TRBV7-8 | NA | CASSPMRGSTNEKLFF | TGTGCCAGCAGCCCTATGAGGGGATCAACTAATGAAAAACTGTTTTTT
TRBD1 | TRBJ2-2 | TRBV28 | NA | CATGTGKTGELFF | TGTGCCACCGGGACAGGCAAAACCGGGGAGCTGTTTTTT
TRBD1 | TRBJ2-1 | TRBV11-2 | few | CASSFVNGQGGEQFF | TGTGCCAGCAGCTTTGTGAACGGACAGGGCGGTGAGCAGTTCTTC
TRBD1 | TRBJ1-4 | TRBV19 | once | CATRQGGEKLFF | TGTGCCACCCGACAGGGGGGAGAAAAACTGTTTTTT
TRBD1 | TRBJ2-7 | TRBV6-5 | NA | CASSWDSYEQYF | TGTGCCAGCAGTTGGGACAGTTACGAGCAGTACTTC
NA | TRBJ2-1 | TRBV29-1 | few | CSVEYGAGNEQFF | TGCAGCGTTGAGTATGGAGCTGGCAATGAGCAGTTCTTC
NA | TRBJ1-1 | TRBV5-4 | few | CASSPGRENTEAFF | TGTGCCAGCAGCCCGGGGAGGGAGAACACTGAAGCTTTCTTT
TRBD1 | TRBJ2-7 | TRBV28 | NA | CASSKGQGIGEQYF | TGTGCCAGCAGCAAAGGACAGGGGATTGGGGAGCAGTACTTC
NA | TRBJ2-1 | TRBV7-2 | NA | CASSFSDTQGQFF | TGTGCCAGCAGCTTTTCCGACACCCAAGGGCAGTTCTTC
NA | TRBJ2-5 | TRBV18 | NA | CASSPQFAETQYF | TGTGCCAGCTCACCACAGTTTGCGGAGACCCAGTACTTC
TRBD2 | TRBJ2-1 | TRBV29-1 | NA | CSVYLRGTSGSSHNEQFF | TGCAGCGTTTATCTGAGGGGGACTAGCGGGAGCAGCCACAATGAGCAGTTCTTC
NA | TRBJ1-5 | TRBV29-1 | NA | CSVGEGRNQPQHF | TGCAGCGTCGGAGAAGGGCGCAATCAGCCCCAGCATTTT
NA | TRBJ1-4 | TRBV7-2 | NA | CASSGQMANEKLFF | TGTGCCAGCAGCGGACAAATGGCTAATGAAAAACTGTTTTTT
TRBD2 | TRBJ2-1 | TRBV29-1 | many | CSVVGLAVRNEQFF | TGCAGCGTTGTAGGGCTAGCGGTGCGCAATGAGCAGTTCTTC
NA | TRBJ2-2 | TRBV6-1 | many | CASSESGKSRELFF | TGTGCCAGCAGTGAATCCGGGAAGAGCAGGGAGCTGTTTTTT
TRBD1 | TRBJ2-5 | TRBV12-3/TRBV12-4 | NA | CASGWGNRGQVQETQYF | TGTGCCAGCGGCTGGGGGAACAGGGGGCAGGTCCAAGAGACCCAGTACTTC
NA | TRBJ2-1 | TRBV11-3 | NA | CASSPSTGEQFF | TGTGCCAGCAGCCCCTCCACCGGGGAGCAGTTCTTC
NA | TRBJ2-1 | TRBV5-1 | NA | CASSLQVGSYNEQFF | TGCGCCAGCAGCTTACAGGTAGGGTCCTACAATGAGCAGTTCTTC